This T cell receptor (beta chain) was recorded in a study of blood T cell repertoires in COVID-19. Study details: The cDNA or gDNA used as material had been derived from T cells, B-cell-depleted T cells, or PBMCs.

V shed 5 bases, J shed 4 bases, and the junction held 13 bases outside the gene matches. This CDR3 is 16 amino acids long. CDR1 is SGHTA and CDR2 is FQGNSA in the germline V gene. Original processing notes: Amplifying reference gene primers gave estimates of nucleated cell counts. Clones were sequenced by immunoSEQ multiplex PCR, and TCRdb holds only the in-frame ones, with some missing. Clonal size and the V and J genes are those of that table, whereas D and trimming came from the DNA. The sample has some 140,000 clones; 85% to 90% are singletons. The sequenced sample consisted of peripheral blood. The rearrangement joins TRBV7-2 to TRBJ1-2, with 7 positions matching TRBD1. The sequence was obtained from a human donor in a cohort sampled during active COVID-19. The CDR3 sequence is CASSLTTGQAIYGYTF. CDR3 bases: TGTGCCAGCAGCCTTACGACAGGACAGGCGATCTATGGCTACACCTTC.